This T cell receptor beta chain was captured by sequencing in a study of human T cells and chemical hapten exposure. Study-wide context: Diagnoses of alopecia areata, totalis or universalis occurred in mostly female patients. The study's findings and limits: Expanded TCRs produced significantly more large CDR3 similarity clusters than controls did.

During construction of the library, unique molecular identifiers were attached to individual cDNA molecules for quantitative, reproducible TCR counting. One entry per CDR3 protein, called by TCRdb with MiXCR from the RACE reads. This sample has some 79,000 distinct CDR3 sequences, with about 8% found just once. The time point is: patch test 1, 2 weeks after DPC sensitization. This sample's treatment: therapeutic diphenylcyclopropenone sensitization with weekly scalp DPC. This clonotype was detected many times. What it binds is not known. This CDR3 comprises 14 residues. V lost 6 bases, J lost 0 bases, and 10 bases lay in between. Germline CDR1 and CDR2: MNHEY and SVGEGT.

The sequence came from a woman aged 30 to 39 with alopecia areata. Some clones in this sample may be carry-over from other donors' samples. V and J are TRBV6-2 or TRBV6-3 and TRBJ2-3, with D unclear. This specimen was whole blood, taken in connection with sensitization to the hapten diphenylcyclopropenone (DPC). CDR3 sequence: CASSRAISTDTQYF. The CDR3, as DNA: TGTGCCAGCAGCCGAGCCATTAGCACAGATACGCAGTATTTT.